The clone carrying this T cell receptor beta chain showed up just a few times. Its matching antigen is unknown. The data were taken from a study of post-analysis software for immune sequencing data. Trimming at V came to 0 bases and at J to 4 bases, leaving 4 bases not matched to a gene. The germline V gene has CDR1 LGHNA and CDR2 YSLEER. The CDR3 extends over 15 amino acids. General study findings and limits: Roughly five TRBV segments, including TRBV5-6, TRBV5-1 and TRBV20-1, were more frequent in patients than controls.

Prepared libraries of TCR beta cDNA carried unique molecular identifiers. TCRdb called the PCR reads again in MiXCR, with one record for every CDR3 protein. The table includes about 500,000 distinct CDR3 sequences, roughly 45% detected once. The TCR originated in a girl aged 5 to 17 with multiple sclerosis. The rearrangement uses TRBV4-3 and TRBJ2-3, with 7 bases that match TRBD1. Sequences were obtained from blood. The CDR3 loop is CASSQEGQSPDTQYF. DNA of the CDR3: TGCGCCAGCAGCCAAGAGGGACAGAGTCCAGATACGCAGTATTTT.